A single sample gave rise to the 10 T cell receptor beta chains below, sequenced in a study of T cell responses to AZD1222 COVID-19 vaccine. Sequencing was performed with immunoSEQ multiplex PCR; in TCRdb, only in-frame clones are kept and a portion is missing. The sample consists of more than 100,000 clones, 85% of them appearing once. The sample in question was peripheral blood, obtained 28 days after the second dose of the MenACWY control vaccine. Every receptor here comes from an adult who received the MenACWY meningococcal vaccine as a control.

The chain joins TRBV6-1 to TRBJ1-5, with D uncertain. The germline V and J ends were trimmed by 0 bases and 1 base, with 4 bases remaining between them. This CDR3 region has 14 residues. The V gene's germline CDR1 is MNHNS and CDR2 SASEGT. For the CDR3, the DNA is TGTGCCAGCAGTGAAGCGCTCAGCAATCAGCCCCAGCATTTT. Translation: CASSEALSNQPQHF.

The V and J genes are TRBV20-1 and TRBJ1-2; D not resolved. Germline V CDR1 and CDR2: DFQATT, SNEGSKA (reference sequence). This CDR3 is 10 amino acids long. V lost 3 bases and J lost 13, with 12 bases in between. The DNA for the CDR3 is TGCAGTGCTAGTTTTCGGGAAGCCACCTTC. It translates to CSASFREATF.

Here the CDR3 reads CASSVDRVAYEQYV. The CDR3 DNA is TGTGCCAGCAGTGTGGACAGGGTCGCCTACGAGCAGTACGTC. The genes are TRBV2 and TRBJ2-7, with TRBD1 matching over 8 bases. J gave up 2 bases and V 4 bases, and 4 bases lay outside the gene matches. This CDR3 comprises 14 residues. Germline V lookup: CDR1 SNHLY, CDR2 FYNNEI.

This rearrangement joins TRBV28 to TRBJ1-1; possible D gene TRBD1, 5 bases. CDR1 is MDHEN, CDR2 SYDVKM, per germline. This CDR3 has 11 residues. The CDR3 region is CAAWGDTEAFF. The CDR3 bases are TGTGCAGCCTGGGGGGACACTGAAGCTTTCTTT. The full variable domain, its missing parts supplied by reference TRBV28 and TRBJ1-1, is DVKVTQSSRYLVKRTGEKVFLECVQDMDHENMFWYRQDPGLGLRLIYFSYDVKMKEKGDIPEGYSVSREKKERFSLILESASTNQTSMYLCAAWGDTEAFFGQGTRLTVV.

The chain links TRBV5-4 to TRBJ2-7; tentatively, D is TRBD1 or TRBD2 (6 bases each). This CDR3 region has 16 residues. Germline values: CDR1 SGHNT, CDR2 YYREEE (reference sequence). Trimming pared 0 bases from V and 5 bases from J, leaving 18 bases between. CDR3 residues: CASSLAFRGRSNEQYF. CDR3 DNA: TGTGCCAGCAGCTTGGCCTTCCGGGGGCGATCTAACGAGCAGTACTTC.

The V and J genes are TRBV30 and TRBJ1-1; tentatively, D is TRBD1 (5 bases). Trimming took off 7 bases at V and 3 bases at J, with 15 bases between the two ends. This CDR3 comprises 13 residues. Germline CDR1 reads GTSNPN; CDR2 reads SVGIG (reference sequence). CDR3 residues: CAFRRDVDTEAFF. As DNA, the CDR3 is TGTGCCTTCCGGAGGGACGTCGACACTGAAGCTTTCTTT. Drawing the rest from reference TRBV30 and TRBJ1-1, the complete variable domain is SQTIHQWPATLVQPVGSPLSLECTVEGTSNPNLYWYRQAAGRGLQLLFYSVGIGQISSEVPQNLSASRPQDRQFILSSKKLLLSDSGFYLCAFRRDVDTEAFFGQGTRLTVV.

The chain carries TRBV30 and TRBJ2-2; the D gene is possibly TRBD2 (6 bases). Trimming left V 5 bases short and J 4 bases short, with 11 bases between. CDR3 length: 13 amino acids. In germline, CDR1 is GTSNPN, CDR2 SVGIG (reference sequence). CDR3 region: CAWAGSFTGELFF. CDR3 sequence (DNA): TGTGCCTGGGCGGGATCTTTCACCGGGGAGCTGTTTTTT.

The chain recombines TRBV2 with TRBJ2-1, with unresolved D. The CDR3 loop spans 13 amino acids. Trimming shortened V by 1 base and J by 7 bases, and 8 bases separated the two germline ends. Germline V gene sequence: CDR1 SNHLY, CDR2 FYNNEI. CDR3 loop: CASSEEASNEQFF. The CDR3 coding sequence is TGTGCCAGCAGTGAAGAGGCCTCGAATGAGCAGTTCTTC.

The chain combines TRBV5-1 with TRBJ1-2; D is perhaps TRBD1 (5 bases). The V and J ends lost 0 bases and 1 base respectively, with 13 bases between them. This CDR3 contains 16 residues. CDR1 and CDR2 (germline): SGHRS, YFSETQ. The CDR3: CASSLELSGRNYGYTF. The CDR3 nucleotides read TGCGCCAGCAGCTTGGAATTATCAGGGCGTAACTATGGCTACACCTTC. The full variable domain, completed using reference TRBV5-1 and TRBJ1-2, is KAGVTQTPRYLIKTRGQQVTLSCSPISGHRSVSWYQQTPGQGLQFLFEYFSETQRNKGNFPGRFSGRQFSNSRSEMNVSTLELGDSALYLCASSLELSGRNYGYTFGSGTRLTVV.

This rearrangement joins TRBV5-6 to TRBJ1-5; 9 bases fit TRBD1. CDR3 size: 16 residues. The V gene's germline CDR1 is SGHDT and CDR2 YYEEEE. V shed 4 bases, J shed 2 bases, and the junction held 7 bases outside the gene matches. CDR3 region: CASSTGTGLGNQPQHF. As DNA, the CDR3 is TGTGCCAGCAGCACCGGGACAGGGTTAGGCAATCAGCCCCAGCATTTT.